A selection of T cell receptor beta chains follows, all from one sample in a study of resident and recirculating memory T cells in vitiligo. Using immunoSEQ multiplex PCR, the repertoire was profiled, and TCRdb retains in-frame clones only, with some absent. The table lists about 76,000 clones, around 92% of them singletons. Sequenced input: blood. The origin of the receptors is a male donor with vitiligo. The CDR3 runs from the conserved cysteine through the conserved F or W. D genes are given only for firm matches. A row's size may be missing; if present it is once, few, many or a size class.

len,v_gene,j_gene,abundance,d_gene,CDR3aa,CDR3nt
16,TRBV30,TRBJ2-5,NA,NA,CAWSKMWGGPQETQYF,TGTGCCTGGAGTAAGATGTGGGGGGGCCCCCAAGAGACCCAGTACTTC
15,TRBV9,TRBJ1-5,NA,NA,CASSVGFSSNQPQHF,TGTGCCAGCAGCGTAGGATTTAGTAGCAATCAGCCCCAGCATTTT
16,TRBV11-2,TRBJ2-1,NA,NA,CASSLRRGSSYNEQFF,TGTGCCAGCAGCTTGAGGCGGGGTAGCTCCTACAATGAGCAGTTCTTC
16,TRBV5-5,TRBJ2-1,NA,NA,CASSPTPLSAYNEQFF,TGTGCCAGCAGCCCGACCCCACTATCGGCCTACAATGAGCAGTTCTTC
15,TRBV9,TRBJ2-7,NA,NA,CASSVGSGLTYEQYF,TGTGCCAGCAGCGTCGGTAGCGGCCTTACCTACGAGCAGTACTTC
13,TRBV9,TRBJ1-1,few,NA,CASSSQGYTEAFF,TGTGCCAGCAGCTCCCAGGGTTACACTGAAGCTTTCTTT
13,TRBV6-6,TRBJ2-7,NA,TRBD2,CASNLGGAYEQYF,TGTGCCAGCAATCTGGGGGGGGCCTACGAGCAGTACTTC
14,TRBV2,TRBJ2-5,NA,TRBD2,CASSDSAGGETQYF,TGTGCCAGCAGTGATTCTGCGGGGGGGGAGACCCAGTACTTC
16,TRBV28,TRBJ2-3,NA,TRBD2,CASSGDSGRATDTQYF,TGTGCCAGCAGTGGGGACAGCGGGAGGGCCACAGATACGCAGTATTTT
16,TRBV5-1,TRBJ2-3,NA,NA,CASSQGTSLSTDTQYF,TGCGCCAGCAGCCAAGGGACTTCCCTCAGCACAGATACGCAGTATTTT
14,TRBV11-2,TRBJ2-7,NA,NA,CASSLVLAEGEQYF,TGTGCCAGCAGCTTAGTACTAGCCGAGGGCGAGCAGTACTTC
16,TRBV7-2,TRBJ2-5,NA,TRBD2,CASSLVGGSLGETQYF,TGTGCCAGCAGCTTAGTGGGCGGGAGTCTAGGAGAGACCCAGTACTTC
13,TRBV7-2,TRBJ1-4,NA,NA,CASSLGTNEKLFF,TGTGCCAGCAGCCTTGGGACAAATGAAAAACTGTTTTTT
12,TRBV28,TRBJ1-2,NA,TRBD1,CATGGSGGGYTF,TGTGCCACCGGAGGCTCAGGGGGCGGCTACACCTTC
15,TRBV5-1,TRBJ2-7,NA,TRBD2,CASSLEAGGGSEQYF,TGCGCCAGCAGCTTGGAGGCGGGAGGGGGTAGCGAGCAGTACTTC
12,TRBV10-3,TRBJ1-1,NA,NA,CAIRRVGTEAFF,TGTGCCATCAGGCGGGTGGGCACTGAAGCTTTCTTT
14,TRBV13,TRBJ2-4,NA,TRBD2,CASSLGLAVDIQYF,TGTGCCAGCAGCCTAGGACTAGCGGTGGACATTCAGTACTTC
11,TRBV29-1,TRBJ1-2,NA,NA,CSVEDTGGYTF,TGCAGCGTTGAAGATACAGGGGGCTACACCTTC
11,TRBV20-1,TRBJ2-7,NA,NA,CSARDSYEQYF,TGCAGTGCTCGGGACTCCTACGAGCAGTACTTC
16,TRBV4-1,TRBJ1-5,NA,NA,CASSQTKLRGSQPQHF,TGCGCCAGCAGCCAAACCAAATTGCGGGGATCCCAGCCCCAGCATTTT
13,TRBV5-4,TRBJ1-4,NA,NA,CASSSQEGEKLFF,TGTGCCAGCAGCTCCCAGGAGGGTGAAAAACTGTTTTTT
12,TRBV10-1,TRBJ2-7,NA,NA,CASSEQGYEQYF,TGCGCCAGCAGTGAACAGGGCTACGAGCAGTACTTC
12,TRBV7-2,TRBJ1-1,NA,NA,CASSLYSRGAFF,TGTGCCAGCAGCTTATATAGCCGTGGAGCTTTCTTT
16,TRBV28,TRBJ2-3,NA,TRBD1,CASRTTGWDSTDTQYF,TGTGCCAGCAGGACGACAGGGTGGGATTCCACAGATACGCAGTATTTT
17,TRBV7-9,TRBJ1-2,NA,TRBD1,CASSLGGARDREDGYTF,TGTGCCAGCAGCTTAGGAGGGGCGCGGGACAGGGAGGACGGCTACACCTTC
20,TRBV4-3,TRBJ1-4,NA,TRBD1,CASSQDFRDRGLNPNEKLFF,TGCGCCAGCAGCCAAGATTTCCGGGACAGGGGGTTAAACCCTAATGAAAAACTGTTTTTT
13,TRBV11-3,TRBJ2-5,NA,TRBD2,CASSRGDQETQYF,TGTGCCAGCAGCCGGGGGGACCAAGAGACCCAGTACTTC